Shown below are 24 T cell receptor beta chains from a single sample sequenced in a study of T cell changes during pregnancy in multiple sclerosis. Here immunoSEQ multiplex PCR was the method, and the copy in TCRdb shows in-frame clones only, minus some. The top ten hold just under 2% of the sample, which has about 100,000 clones, over 80% seen once. The starting material was peripheral blood, obtained after pregnancy. The receptor set was obtained from a female donor with multiple sclerosis, enrolled in a pregnancy study.

The table lists this clone with a count of one. This chain uses TRBV30 with TRBJ2-3; TRBD2 agrees at 7 bases. The CDR3 runs 15 residues. J lost 2 bases, V lost 5 bases, and 10 bases had no gene match. The germline V gene encodes CDR1 GTSNPN and CDR2 SVGIG (reference sequence). The chain's CDR3 is CAWLAGDYYTDTQYF. In nucleotides, the CDR3 is TGTGCCTGGCTTGCTGGGGACTACTACACAGATACGCAGTATTTT.

The DNA of the CDR3 is TGTGCCAGCAGCTCCGGGACAGGGGGCGAGCAGTACTTC. Its translation is CASSSGTGGEQYF. The rearrangement joins TRBV7-9 to TRBJ2-7; TRBD1 matches 11 bases. V shed 4 bases, J shed 6 bases, and the junction held 2 bases outside the gene matches. The CDR3 has 13 residues. Germline V gene lookup returns CDR1 SEHNR and CDR2 FQNEAQ (reference sequence).

This clone was recorded once. V gene TRBV27 combines with J gene TRBJ1-1; TRBD1 aligns across 8 bases. The CDR3 loop spans 15 amino acids. The J segment lost 4 bases and the V segment lost 4 bases, leaving 8 bases of the junction unmatched. The V gene's germline CDR1 is MNHEY and CDR2 SMNVEV (reference sequence). Here the CDR3 DNA reads TGTGCCAGCAGTTCCTTACAGGGGGTGGGCACTGAAGCTTTCTTT. As protein: CASSSLQGVGTEAFF.

This clone was recorded a few times. The CDR3 sequence is CASSLGSGTRTDTQYF. The CDR3 DNA reads TGCGCCAGCAGCTTGGGGAGCGGAACCCGCACAGATACGCAGTATTTT. The V gene is TRBV5-1, the J gene TRBJ2-3, with D tentatively TRBD2 (5 bases). CDR1 and CDR2 from the germline V gene are SGHRS and YFSETQ. The V gene lost 0 bases and the J gene lost 1 base, with 12 bases spanning the gap. The CDR3 contains 16 residues.

V and J are TRBV30 and TRBJ1-5; D unclear. The CDR3 spans 15 residues. V was clipped by 0 bases and J by 2 bases, with 11 bases between them. Per the germline V gene, CDR1 is GTSNPN and CDR2 is SVGIG (reference sequence). The CDR3 sequence is CAWSVGPGGNQPQHF. In DNA form, the CDR3 reads TGTGCCTGGAGTGTAGGGCCGGGAGGCAATCAGCCCCAGCATTTT.

The chain combines TRBV7-2 with TRBJ2-1; tentatively, D is TRBD1 (5 bases). The CDR3 covers 15 residues. Germline V gene data show CDR1 as SGHTA and CDR2 as FQGNSA. Trimming pared 5 bases from V and 8 bases from J, leaving 19 bases between. The CDR3 DNA follows: TGTGCCAGCAGCCCCAGTGTTTGGGGCGGACATGAGCAGTTCTTC. Translation gives CASSPSVWGGHEQFF. Full variable domain (missing parts from reference TRBV7-2 and TRBJ2-1): GAGVSQSPSNKVTEKGKDVELRCDPISGHTALYWYRQSLGQGLEFLIYFQGNSAPDKSGLPSDRFSAERTGGSVSTLTIQRTQQEDSAVYLCASSPSVWGGHEQFFGPGTRLTVL.

This chain joins TRBV6-1 and TRBJ2-4; 11 bases align to TRBD1. V trimming: 1 base; J trimming: 3 bases; junction bases outside the gene matches: 2. CDR3 size: 16 residues. Germline V CDR1 and CDR2: MNHNS, SASEGT. The CDR3 here is CASSEGTGGIKNIQYF. In nucleotides, the CDR3 is TGTGCCAGCAGTGAAGGGACAGGGGGCATCAAAAACATTCAGTACTTC.

The rearrangement links TRBV6-1 to TRBJ1-5, with 8 positions matching TRBD1. Germline V gives CDR1 MNHNS, CDR2 SASEGT. The junction had 10 bases not matched to a gene; V was cut back by 3 bases and J by 0 bases. This CDR3 spans 18 amino acids. CDR3 loop: CASSDGAGGSFSNQPQHF. Written as DNA, the CDR3 is TGTGCCAGCAGTGATGGGGCAGGGGGCTCGTTTAGCAATCAGCCCCAGCATTTT.

The chain uses TRBV10-3 and TRBJ1-1; TRBD1 matches at 9 bases. The V segment lost 2 bases and the J segment 3 bases; nucleotides outside the gene matches: 7. Germline V gene sequence: CDR1 ENHRY, CDR2 SYGVKD. This CDR3 has 16 amino acids. The CDR3 DNA reads as TGTGCCATCAGTGAGGCGGGACAGGGATTTTACACTGAAGCTTTCTTT. It translates to CAISEAGQGFYTEAFF.

CDR3 sequence: CASSLEGDDEQFF. The CDR3 nucleotides read TGCGCCAGCAGCTTGGAGGGAGACGATGAGCAGTTCTTC. V usage is TRBV5-1 and J usage is TRBJ2-1, with D maybe TRBD2 (5 bases). In germline, CDR1 is SGHRS, CDR2 YFSETQ. Trimming pared 0 bases from V and 8 bases from J, leaving 9 bases between. The CDR3 runs 13 residues.

This chain connects TRBV7-9 to TRBJ1-2, with 8 positions matching TRBD1. With 0 bases clipped from V and 3 bases from J, the junction kept 3 bases outside the gene matches. Germline CDR1 is SEHNR and CDR2 is FQNEAQ (reference sequence). The CDR3 extends over 15 amino acids. This CDR3 is CASSLAGTGDYGYTF. CDR3 coding DNA: TGTGCCAGCAGCTTAGCGGGGACAGGTGACTATGGCTACACCTTC. Variable domain in full (rest from reference TRBV7-9 and TRBJ1-2): DTGVSQNPRHKITKRGQNVTFRCDPISEHNRLYWYRQTLGQGPEFLTYFQNEAQLEKSRLLSDRFSAERPKGSFSTLEIQRTEQGDSAMYLCASSLAGTGDYGYTFGSGTRLTVV.

The V gene is TRBV7-3, the J gene TRBJ1-1; D may be TRBD1 (6 bases). CDR1 and CDR2 (germline): SGHTA, FQGTGA. The V gene lost 2 bases and the J gene lost 1 base, with 11 bases spanning the gap. This CDR3 has 15 amino acids. The CDR3: CASSLGGAQNTEAFF. The CDR3 coding sequence is TGTGCCAGCAGCTTAGGGGGCGCCCAGAACACTGAAGCTTTCTTT.

This chain connects TRBV4-3 to TRBJ2-1; TRBD2 matches 11 bases. Losses at the gene ends were 2 bases for V and 5 bases for J; bases not matched to a gene: 2. CDR1 and CDR2 from the germline V gene are LGHNA and YSLEER. The length of the CDR3 is 15 residues. CDR3 nucleotides: TGCGCCAGCAGCCAATTACTAGCGGGGGACAATGAGCAGTTCTTC. This gives the protein CASSQLLAGDNEQFF.

V is TRBV27 and J is TRBJ2-2; 11 positions match TRBD2. The germline V gene has CDR1 MNHEY and CDR2 SMNVEV (reference sequence). The CDR3 consists of 16 residues. The V gene end was trimmed by 8 bases and the J gene end by 2 bases; junction bases not matched to a gene: 7. CDR3 protein: CASLPGLAANTGELFF. CDR3 nucleotide sequence: TGTGCCAGCCTTCCGGGACTAGCGGCCAACACCGGGGAGCTGTTTTTT.

This rearrangement joins TRBV6-5 to TRBJ2-7; D is possibly TRBD1 (5 bases). In germline, CDR1 is MNHEY, CDR2 SVGAGI. V lost 4 bases, J lost 0 bases, and 13 bases lay in between. The CDR3 totals 15 residues. As DNA, the CDR3 is TGTGCCAGCAGTTTTTCCAGGGTGAGCTCCTACGAGCAGTACTTC. Translation gives CASSFSRVSSYEQYF.

This chain connects TRBV27 to TRBJ1-2, with D tentatively TRBD1 (5 bases). Looked up from germline, CDR1 is MNHEY and CDR2 is SMNVEV (reference sequence). The CDR3 spans 13 residues. The V end lost 5 bases, the J end lost 4 bases, and 11 bases lay between the germline ends. The CDR3 sequence is CASSLRVSYGYTF. The DNA for the CDR3 is TGTGCCAGCAGTCTCAGGGTCAGCTATGGCTACACCTTC.

The chain joins TRBV2 to TRBJ2-7; TRBD1 matches 7 bases. Losses at the gene ends were 7 bases for V and 1 base for J; bases not matched to a gene: 7. Germline V gene sequence: CDR1 SNHLY, CDR2 FYNNEI. There are 14 residues in the CDR3. The CDR3 bases are TGTGCCAGCAAATGGGACAGTTCTTCCTACGAGCAGTACTTC. Its translation: CASKWDSSSYEQYF.

The chain employs TRBV5-4 and TRBJ2-3, with 9 bases fitting TRBD2. The germline V gene has CDR1 SGHNT and CDR2 YYREEE (reference sequence). Losses at the gene ends were 0 bases for V and 0 bases for J; bases not matched to a gene: 2. This CDR3 has 16 amino acids. DNA of the CDR3: TGTGCCAGCAGCTTGGCTAGCGGGGCTAGCACAGATACGCAGTATTTT. It is translated as CASSLASGASTDTQYF.

This clone was recorded once. The chain couples TRBV19 to TRBJ1-5, with TRBD1 as a possible D gene (5 bases). This CDR3 is 15 amino acids long. CDR1 is LNHDA and CDR2 is SQIVND in the germline V gene (reference sequence). V lost 5 bases and J lost 5, with 16 bases in between. CDR3 loop: CASSQQGQGHQPQHF. The CDR3 region has the DNA TGTGCCAGTAGTCAACAAGGGCAGGGTCATCAGCCCCAGCATTTT.

The chain is built from TRBV6-6 and TRBJ2-7; tentative D call: TRBD2 (6 bases). V lost 5 bases and J 7 bases, leaving 15 bases between the germline ends. The CDR3 has 13 residues. Germline V gene lookup returns CDR1 MNHNY and CDR2 SVGAGI (reference sequence). The CDR3 here is CASSPRPGGEQYF. In DNA form, the CDR3 reads TGTGCCAGCAGTCCCCGGCCTGGGGGGGAGCAGTACTTC.

This chain uses TRBV19 with TRBJ2-1, with 8 positions matching TRBD1. The CDR3 runs 13 residues. Germline assignment: CDR1 LNHDA and CDR2 SQIVND (reference sequence). Trimming at V came to 4 bases and at J to 5 bases, leaving 1 base not matched to a gene. Here the CDR3 DNA reads TGTGCCAGTAGTAAGACAGGGGACAATGAGCAGTTCTTC. It yields the protein CASSKTGDNEQFF.

The chain has TRBV30 and TRBJ1-2; D gene unclear. CDR1 GTSNPN and CDR2 SVGIG come from the germline V gene (reference sequence). The CDR3 length is 13 residues. V was pared by 4 bases and J by 4 bases, with 13 bases between. The CDR3 here is CAWIPQVGYGYTF. The CDR3 region has the DNA TGTGCCTGGATCCCGCAGGTGGGCTATGGCTACACCTTC.

The genes are TRBV6-6 and TRBJ1-3, with 9 bases identical to TRBD1. With V trimmed by 7 bases and J by 4 bases, 5 bases remained unmatched. The length of the CDR3 is 14 residues. The germline CDR1 and CDR2 sequences are MNHNY and SVGAGI (reference sequence). The CDR3 spells CASTYGTGGNTIYF. CDR3 DNA: TGTGCCAGCACGTATGGGACAGGGGGAAACACCATATATTTT.

The chain combines TRBV30 with TRBJ2-3; 9 positions agree with TRBD2. Germline CDR1 GTSNPN, CDR2 SVGIG (reference sequence). J lost 0 bases, V lost 4 bases, and 2 bases had no gene match. CDR3 length: 14 residues. The CDR3: CAWTSGESTDTQYF. For the CDR3, the DNA is TGTGCCTGGACTAGCGGGGAGAGCACAGATACGCAGTATTTT.